This TCR beta chain was sequenced in a study of neurological immune-mediated disorders. The junction had 6 bases not matched to a gene; V was cut back by 4 bases and J by 1 base. The CDR3 contains 16 residues. Germline values: CDR1 SGHDT, CDR2 YYEEEE. MiXCR, applied by TCRdb to the 5' RACE reads, yields one record per CDR3 protein. The table includes around 76,000 distinct CDR3 sequences, roughly a tenth detected once. This clonotype was observed at least ten times. Time point meaning: longitudinal time-point 1 (baseline). This TCR derives from a man under 40 in good health. The source material was PBMCs. This chain uses TRBV5-6 with TRBJ2-5, with TRBD1 identical over 11 bases. The CDR3 DNA reads as TGTGCCAGCAGCCTAGGGACAGGGGGTCCCCAAGAGACCCAGTACTTC. Translated: CASSLGTGGPQETQYF.